This T cell receptor (beta chain) was recorded in a study of human T cells and chemical hapten exposure. Study-wide context: Patients were given diphenylcyclopropenone on the scalp weekly across the roughly 25-week study. Women made up most patients, who had alopecia areata, totalis or universalis. Patch testing placed 0.01% DPC on the upper back, with readings at 6 days. Study conclusions and caveats: TCRs whose frequency exceeded 1 in 1000 remained the same following DPC sensitization.

Each CDR3 protein gets one entry after TCRdb re-called the RACE reads with MiXCR. This repertoire shows tens of thousands of distinct CDR3 sequences, 10% found once; its top ten account for about 2.4%. Time point given: patch test 1, 2 weeks after DPC sensitization. Treatment noted: therapeutic diphenylcyclopropenone sensitization with weekly scalp DPC. Notes on this clonotype: Its antigen is currently unknown.

Germline lookup yields CDR1 SGHAT and CDR2 FQDESV (reference sequence). V shed 1 base and J shed 6 bases, with 7 bases lying between them. The CDR3 extends over 12 amino acids. This specimen consisted of whole blood, obtained in connection with sensitization to the hapten diphenylcyclopropenone (DPC). This TCR came from a man in his forties or fifties with alopecia areata. Some clones in this sample may be carry-over from other donors' samples. This chain joins TRBV11-1 and TRBJ2-7; D may be TRBD1 or TRBD2 (5 bases each). CDR3 region: CASSLGGSEQYV. The CDR3 region has the DNA TGTGCCAGCAGCTTAGGGGGGAGCGAGCAGTACGTC.